The subject of this entry is one TCR beta chain. This entry comes from a study of Ad26.COV2.S vaccination and SARS-CoV-2 variants. Measured with immunoSEQ multiplex PCR; TCRdb has only the in-frame clones, and not every one. The data contain around 340,000 clones, about 87% of them singletons. The treatment is: some 20 received Ad26.COV2.S at low or high dose, single or two shots; about 5 received placebo; per-sample allocation not given. At day 63 after the first vaccine or placebo injection, samples were drawn. Germline V gene sequence: CDR1 SGHDT, CDR2 YYEEEE. This CDR3 contains 13 residues. The trim removed 6 bases at V and 0 bases at J, leaving 3 bases unmatched.

This sequence joins TRBV5-6 and TRBJ2-7, with 7 positions matching TRBD1. This clonotype was sampled from a person between 18 and 59 years old who received the Ad26.COV2.S COVID-19 vaccine or a placebo. The material was peripheral blood, obtained in a trial of Ad26.COV2.S vaccine versus placebo. The CDR3 is CASKHRGSYEQYF. DNA for the CDR3: TGTGCCAGCAAACACAGGGGCTCCTACGAGCAGTACTTC.